Listed below are T cell receptor beta chains from one sample, sequenced in a study of OX40 agonist ivuxolimab in advanced cancers. TCRdb's table, derived via immunoSEQ multiplex PCR, lists solely in-frame clones and lacks some. Of around 67,000 clones listed, 75% to 85% are singletons. Sequencing was performed on CD4+ or CD8+ T cells sorted from blood, taken in a trial of the OX40 agonist ivuxolimab. The receptors originated from an adult with an advanced solid tumor such as melanoma, head and neck, liver or kidney cancer. Each CDR3 is given with its conserved first and last residue. Each record gives: D gene, V gene, clone size, J gene, CDR3 DNA, CDR3 protein. The D gene is left open where the match is weak. For some rows the clone size is stated as once, few or many, or as a class when expanded; others skip it.

D: .
V: TRBV5-4
size: .
J: TRBJ1-6
DNA: TGTGCCAGCAGCCCTCCCGGGACAAGTTCACCCCTCCACTTT
CDR3: CASSPPGTSSPLHF

D: TRBD1
V: TRBV29-1
size: few
J: TRBJ1-2
DNA: TGCAGCGTCCGGGACAGGGAGCATGGCTACACCTTC
CDR3: CSVRDREHGYTF

D: .
V: TRBV19
size: .
J: TRBJ2-5
DNA: TGTGCCAGTAGTATAGGGGGGGGCACGAAGACCCAGTACTTC
CDR3: CASSIGGGTKTQYF

D: .
V: TRBV19
size: .
J: TRBJ1-4
DNA: TGTGCCAGTAAATCAGGGACGGTTAATGAAAAACTGTTTTTT
CDR3: CASKSGTVNEKLFF

D: .
V: TRBV30
size: .
J: TRBJ2-2
DNA: TGTGCCTGGAGTGTAATCGGGGAGCTGTTTTTT
CDR3: CAWSVIGELFF

D: .
V: TRBV7-9
size: .
J: TRBJ2-5
DNA: TGTGCCAGCGGGTGGGGAGAGGCCCAGTACTTC
CDR3: CASGWGEAQYF

D: TRBD1
V: TRBV7-9
size: .
J: TRBJ1-2
DNA: TGTGCCAGCAGCCATCAGACAGGGGCAGGGTATGGCTACACCTTC
CDR3: CASSHQTGAGYGYTF

D: .
V: TRBV9
size: .
J: TRBJ2-3
DNA: TGTGCCAGCAGCAGGGGACCACGCACAGATACGCAGTATTTT
CDR3: CASSRGPRTDTQYF

D: .
V: TRBV7-2
size: .
J: TRBJ1-1
DNA: TGTGCCAGCAGCTTTTCCTGGGCCGGAGCTTTCTTT
CDR3: CASSFSWAGAFF

D: .
V: TRBV9
size: once
J: TRBJ1-2
DNA: TGTGCCAGCAGCGCCCAAACGACGGCGTGGGCTGGCTACACCTTC
CDR3: CASSAQTTAWAGYTF

D: .
V: TRBV29-1
size: .
J: TRBJ2-5
DNA: TGCAGCGTTGTCTGGGTGAGGGAGACCCAGTACTTC
CDR3: CSVVWVRETQYF

D: TRBD1
V: TRBV19
size: once
J: TRBJ2-7
DNA: TGTGCCAGTAGAAAGGGGACAGGGGTCTACGAGCAGTACTTC
CDR3: CASRKGTGVYEQYF

D: .
V: TRBV7-6
size: .
J: TRBJ1-1
DNA: TGTGCCAGCAGCTTTGCAGGGGAAGCAGCTGAAGCTTTCTTT
CDR3: CASSFAGEAAEAFF

D: .
V: TRBV20-1
size: .
J: TRBJ1-2
DNA: TGCAGTGCTCTCCTTGGCTATGGCTACACCTTC
CDR3: CSALLGYGYTF

D: TRBD1
V: TRBV30
size: .
J: TRBJ1-4
DNA: TGTGCCTGGAGTCCCCAGGGGGGATTACGGGAAAAACTGTTTTTT
CDR3: CAWSPQGGLREKLFF

D: TRBD1
V: TRBV18
size: .
J: TRBJ1-1
DNA: TGTGCCAGCTTTTCGGGACAGCCGAACACTGAAGCTTTCTTT
CDR3: CASFSGQPNTEAFF

D: .
V: TRBV15
size: .
J: TRBJ1-2
DNA: TGTGCCACCAGCAGGGCCCCGCAAATGACAGGAGGCTACACCTTC
CDR3: CATSRAPQMTGGYTF

D: .
V: TRBV6-6
size: .
J: TRBJ1-5
DNA: TGTGCCAGCAGTCGGGGACGGTATAGCAATCAGCCCCAGCATTTT
CDR3: CASSRGRYSNQPQHF

D: .
V: TRBV7-2
size: .
J: TRBJ2-5
DNA: TGTGCCAGCAGCTTTAACAGGGAAGAGACCCAGTACTTC
CDR3: CASSFNREETQYF

D: .
V: TRBV14
size: .
J: TRBJ2-7
DNA: TGTGCCAGCAGCCAAGTCCTCTCCTACGAGCAGTACTTC
CDR3: CASSQVLSYEQYF

D: .
V: TRBV14
size: .
J: TRBJ1-4
DNA: TGTGCCAGCAGCCGGTCTCAGGGAGAAAAACTGTTTTTT
CDR3: CASSRSQGEKLFF

D: TRBD1
V: TRBV6-5
size: .
J: TRBJ1-1
DNA: TGTGCCAGCAAAGTAGGGGGCGCGAACACTGAAGCTTTCTTT
CDR3: CASKVGGANTEAFF

D: TRBD1
V: TRBV18
size: .
J: TRBJ2-1
DNA: TGTGCCAGCTCCGGGACAGGGGGTGACAATGAGCAGTTCTTC
CDR3: CASSGTGGDNEQFF

D: TRBD1
V: TRBV10-3
size: few
J: TRBJ1-6
DNA: TGTGCCATCAGTTCCGGGACAGATAATTCACCCCTCCACTTT
CDR3: CAISSGTDNSPLHF

D: TRBD1
V: TRBV5-1
size: .
J: TRBJ1-1
DNA: TGCGCCAGCAGCTGGTGGACAGGGGGGATGAACACTGAAGCTTTCTTT
CDR3: CASSWWTGGMNTEAFF

D: TRBD2
V: TRBV7-2
size: .
J: TRBJ2-3
DNA: TGTGCCAGCAGCATACTAGCGGGGGGGCTGGGAGATACGCAGTATTTT
CDR3: CASSILAGGLGDTQYF

D: TRBD1
V: TRBV10-2
size: .
J: TRBJ1-6
DNA: TGCGCCAGCAGTGAGGGGGGACAGGGGAAGGGACCCCTCCACTTT
CDR3: CASSEGGQGKGPLHF

D: .
V: TRBV2
size: .
J: TRBJ1-1
DNA: TGTGCCAGCAGTGAAGAGGCAGGGGTGGCTTTCTTT
CDR3: CASSEEAGVAFF

D: .
V: TRBV28
size: .
J: TRBJ2-1
DNA: TGTGCCAGCAATTCTGGGAGGACTCTTCCTTACAATGAGCAGTTCTTC
CDR3: CASNSGRTLPYNEQFF

D: TRBD1
V: TRBV4-1
size: .
J: TRBJ2-5
DNA: TGCGCCAGCAGCCAAGTGAGTCCTCATTTGGGGACAGGGGGCTTCGAGACCCAGTACTTC
CDR3: CASSQVSPHLGTGGFETQYF

D: .
V: TRBV9
size: .
J: TRBJ1-1
DNA: TGTGCCAGCAGCCCCCGGGTAGGGAACACTGAAGCTTTCTTT
CDR3: CASSPRVGNTEAFF

D: .
V: TRBV6-5
size: .
J: TRBJ2-3
DNA: TGTGCCAGCAGCCTGACCTCGGGACACTACCGTGAATTT
CDR3: CASSLTSGHYREF

D: .
V: TRBV7-2
size: many
J: TRBJ2-2
DNA: TGTGCCAGCAGCCCCTACAGGCCCGACACCGGGGAGCTGTTTTTT
CDR3: CASSPYRPDTGELFF

D: .
V: TRBV6-6
size: .
J: TRBJ2-7
DNA: TGTGCCAGCAGTTTCCTAAAGGGGTACCGCTACGAGCAGTACTTC
CDR3: CASSFLKGYRYEQYF

D: .
V: TRBV4-2
size: .
J: TRBJ1-1
DNA: TGTGCCAGCAGCTTGTTAGGATTAAACACTGAAGCTTTCTTT
CDR3: CASSLLGLNTEAFF

D: .
V: TRBV18
size: .
J: TRBJ1-3
DNA: TGTGCCAGCTCTTCGACAGCGTCCTCTGGAAACACCATATATTTT
CDR3: CASSSTASSGNTIYF

D: TRBD1
V: TRBV19
size: .
J: TRBJ2-5
DNA: TGTGCCAGTAGTATCTATCAGGGGGCTGGAGAGACCCAGTACTTC
CDR3: CASSIYQGAGETQYF

D: .
V: TRBV28
size: .
J: TRBJ2-7
DNA: TGTGCCAGCAGTTTACCCCCCTACGAGCAGTACTTC
CDR3: CASSLPPYEQYF

D: .
V: TRBV7-2
size: .
J: TRBJ1-3
DNA: TGTGCCAGCAGCTTTGGCGGACTCTCTGGAAACACCATATATTTT
CDR3: CASSFGGLSGNTIYF

D: .
V: TRBV5-1
size: .
J: TRBJ2-1
DNA: TGCGCCAGCAGCACAGAGCTCTCCTACAATGAGCAGTTCTTC
CDR3: CASSTELSYNEQFF

D: TRBD1
V: TRBV5-5
size: few
J: TRBJ2-7
DNA: TGTGCCAGCAGCTTGTGGGACAGGGTATCAGAGCAGTACTTC
CDR3: CASSLWDRVSEQYF

D: TRBD1
V: TRBV7-8
size: few
J: TRBJ1-5
DNA: TGTGCCAGCAGCTTAGGACAGGGGTTAGGCAATCAGCCCCAGCATTTT
CDR3: CASSLGQGLGNQPQHF

D: .
V: TRBV11-2
size: .
J: TRBJ2-1
DNA: TGTGCCAGCAGTCCTCAGAGAGACAATGAGCAGTTCTTC
CDR3: CASSPQRDNEQFF